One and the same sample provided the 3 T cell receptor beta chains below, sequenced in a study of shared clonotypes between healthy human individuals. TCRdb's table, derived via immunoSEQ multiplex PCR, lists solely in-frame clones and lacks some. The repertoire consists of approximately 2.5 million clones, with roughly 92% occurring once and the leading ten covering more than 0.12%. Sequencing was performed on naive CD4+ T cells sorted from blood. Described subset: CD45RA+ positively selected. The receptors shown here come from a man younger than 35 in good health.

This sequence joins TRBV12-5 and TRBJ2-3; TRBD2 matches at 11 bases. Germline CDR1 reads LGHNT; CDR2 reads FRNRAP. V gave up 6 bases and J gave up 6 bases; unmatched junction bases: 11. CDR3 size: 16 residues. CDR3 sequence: CASGRPGTSGRDTQYF. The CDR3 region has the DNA TGTGCTAGTGGCCGCCCCGGGACTAGCGGACGGGATACGCAGTATTTT.

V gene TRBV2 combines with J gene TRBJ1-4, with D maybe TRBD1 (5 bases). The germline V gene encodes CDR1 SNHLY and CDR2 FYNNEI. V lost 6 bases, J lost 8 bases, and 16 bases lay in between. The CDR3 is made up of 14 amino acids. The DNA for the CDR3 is TGTGCCAGCAGGACAGAGGGGAATGCGGAAAAACTGTTTTTT. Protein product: CASRTEGNAEKLFF. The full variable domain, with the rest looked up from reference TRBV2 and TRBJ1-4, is EPEVTQTPSHQVTQMGQEVILRCVPISNHLYFYWYRQILGQKVEFLVSFYNNEISEKSEIFDDQFSVERPDGSNFTLKIRSTKLEDSAMYFCASRTEGNAEKLFFGSGTQLSVL.

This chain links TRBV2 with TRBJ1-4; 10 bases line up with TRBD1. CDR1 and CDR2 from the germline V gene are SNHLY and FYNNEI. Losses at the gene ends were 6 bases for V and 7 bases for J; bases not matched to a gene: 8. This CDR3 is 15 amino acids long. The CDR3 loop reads CASSFRQGAGEKLFF. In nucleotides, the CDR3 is TGTGCCAGCAGCTTTAGACAGGGGGCGGGTGAAAAACTGTTTTTT.